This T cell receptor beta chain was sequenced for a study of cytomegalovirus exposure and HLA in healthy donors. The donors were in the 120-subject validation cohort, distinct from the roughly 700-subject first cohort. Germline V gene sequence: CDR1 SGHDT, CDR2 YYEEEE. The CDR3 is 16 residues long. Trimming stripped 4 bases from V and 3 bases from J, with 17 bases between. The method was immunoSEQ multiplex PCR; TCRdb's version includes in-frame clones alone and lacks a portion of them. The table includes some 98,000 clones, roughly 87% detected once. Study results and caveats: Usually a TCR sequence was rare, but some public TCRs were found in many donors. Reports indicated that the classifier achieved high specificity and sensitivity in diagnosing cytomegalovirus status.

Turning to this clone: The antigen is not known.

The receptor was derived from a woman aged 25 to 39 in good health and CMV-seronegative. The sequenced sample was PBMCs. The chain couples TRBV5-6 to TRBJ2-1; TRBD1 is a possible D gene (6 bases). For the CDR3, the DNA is TGTGCCAGCAGCCCTCAGACAGGACTCAGCTACAATGAGCAGTTCTTC. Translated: CASSPQTGLSYNEQFF.